Here is one T cell receptor beta chain with its context. The sample is drawn from a study of human T cells and chemical hapten exposure. Overall study context: Weekly diphenylcyclopropenone doses were given to patients' scalps across the roughly 25-week study.

J gave up 1 base and V 8 bases, and 7 bases lay outside the gene matches. This CDR3 has 14 residues. Germline loops: CDR1 MNHNY, CDR2 SVGAGI (reference sequence). TCRdb reanalysed the RACE reads using MiXCR and keeps one entry per CDR3 protein. Among around 110,000 distinct CDR3 sequences listed, roughly an eighth were seen once. Time point in this sample: pre-sensitization, week 0. Treatment denoted: therapeutic diphenylcyclopropenone sensitization with weekly scalp DPC. Sample donors consisted of patients with alopecia, aged 18 to 70 years, who were suitable for DPC. The chain employs TRBV6-6 and TRBJ1-1, with TRBD1 matching over 7 bases. The starting material was whole blood, obtained in connection with sensitization to the hapten diphenylcyclopropenone (DPC). The receptor comes from a woman aged 50 to 65 with alopecia areata. Some clones in this sample may be carry-over from other donors' samples. CDR3 residues: CASHQGTANTEAFF. For the CDR3, the DNA is TGTGCCAGCCACCAGGGGACAGCGAACACTGAAGCTTTCTTT.